This is a list of T cell receptor beta chains from one sample in a study of blood T cell repertoires in COVID-19. Sequenced by immunoSEQ multiplex PCR; TCRdb stores in-frame clones only, minus some. The data show some 48,000 clones, around 73% seen once. Sequenced material: PBMCs or T cells enriched from blood (not recorded which). Receptors were obtained from a woman aged 50 to 65 with acute COVID-19. Both conserved end residues are trimmed from each CDR3.

J gene	V gene	CDR3 length	CDR3 protein
TRBJ1-6	TRBV30	14	AWSVAGLIANSPLH
TRBJ1-1	TRBV19	13	ASSIGQGGSVEAF
TRBJ1-1	TRBV7-6	12	ASSFPGTATEAF
TRBJ2-3	TRBV7-3	14	ASSLRAGQGRDTQY
TRBJ1-4	TRBV6-5	10	ASTSPGEKLF
TRBJ1-5	TRBV2	12	ASSLRQSNQPQH
TRBJ2-1	TRBV19	14	ASSIPSGFGDNEQF
TRBJ2-1	TRBV29-1	11	SVTWQSYNEQF
TRBJ2-7	TRBV6-5	12	ASSYSNRVGEQY
TRBJ1-3	TRBV7-9	13	ASRPQGGSGNTIY
TRBJ2-3	TRBV24-1	12	ATSETDRVDTQY
TRBJ1-3	TRBV5-3	16	ARSLGEDEQGIRNTIY
TRBJ2-5	TRBV6-1	14	ASSEAGLGHSETQY
TRBJ1-3	TRBV5-1	10	ASSSTGNTIY
TRBJ2-7	TRBV5-1	15	ASSFQGDRGYGDEQY
TRBJ2-5	TRBV28	16	ASSFLGLAGGNQETQY
TRBJ2-1	TRBV5-1	13	ASSLASGSYNEQF
TRBJ2-2	TRBV5-1	12	ASSLSPPAGELF
TRBJ2-2	TRBV2	12	ASSGQGRTGELF
TRBJ2-3	TRBV10-3	14	AISVGLAGSTDTQY
TRBJ1-2	TRBV29-1	14	SVEEEGEVYNYGYT
TRBJ2-1	TRBV7-9	17	ASSSLPGTSVSSYNEQF
TRBJ1-3	TRBV2	12	ASSEQVYGNTIY
TRBJ2-1	TRBV18	11	ASSPEGLPEGF
TRBJ1-1	TRBV2	11	ASRDNLNTEAF
TRBJ1-2	TRBV30	10	AWSVRGGGYT
TRBJ1-5	TRBV27	12	ASSLNRVGQPQH
TRBJ2-5	TRBV3-1/TRBV3-2	13	ASSQEGGGAETQY
TRBJ1-5	TRBV29-1	10	SVAGFDQPQH
TRBJ2-5	TRBV11-3	12	ASSFAGIGETQY
TRBJ1-4	TRBV5-1	12	ASSSGTTNEKLF
TRBJ1-2	TRBV11-3	11	ASSLDWARGYT
TRBJ2-7	TRBV6-5	11	ASSSIGAYEQY
TRBJ2-7	TRBV4-1	14	ASSQEPRTGYYEQY